What follows describes a single T cell receptor (beta chain). Its target is unknown. At one of its ends the junction is not consistent with the germline gene, which may arise from a read error. Primers included in the PCR were 60 Vbeta and 13 Jbeta primers. Using immunoSEQ multiplex PCR, the repertoire was profiled, and TCRdb retains in-frame clones only, with some absent. The repertoire holds just over 200,000 clones, with 70% as singletons. The sample is drawn from a study of cytomegalovirus exposure and HLA in healthy donors. Study context: There were around 390 genotyped donors. Of these, 75% to 90% fell in the genetic ancestry cluster associated with self-reported Caucasian donors. Study-wide results and caveats: In a later analysis, donors in an Asian-associated ancestry cluster reportedly had fewer N-insertions in productive TCRs than the cohort mean. Productive rates of about 90% or about 30% were seen for most TCR beta V segments in an earlier analysis. Sequencing depth roughly uniform across donors was assumed in presence/absence analyses.

The germline V gene has CDR1 SGHTA and CDR2 FQGNSA. The CDR3 extends over 10 amino acids. The sequence was collected from a man aged 40-49 years in good health and CMV-seropositive. Sequences were obtained from PBMCs. The chain employs TRBV7-2 and TRBJ1-6; 11 bases are shared with TRBD1. CDR3 residues: CASSADRGRF. DNA for the CDR3: TGTGCCAGCAGCGCGGACAGGGGGCGATTT.